The sequence of this T cell receptor beta chain was determined in a study of beta chain features in type 1 diabetes. The sequenced template was cDNA made from the entire isolated RNA. Clones were sequenced by immunoSEQ multiplex PCR, and TCRdb holds only the in-frame ones, with some missing. This sample has 150,000 to 200,000 clones; over 6% occur once, and the top ten carry roughly 0.5%. Study results and limitations: People with Type 1 diabetes carried modestly yet significantly shorter TCRB CDR3s in all four CD4+ subsets. Patients and controls would be equally affected if PCR favored shorter templates. Small HLA sub-analyses could not settle whether HLA shapes TCRB rearrangement.

Germline-derived CDR1 and CDR2 are LNHNV and YYDKDF (reference sequence). CDR3 length equals 19 residues. V lost 0 bases to trimming and J lost 4 bases, with 24 bases between them. This clone has more than one count but fewer than ten. Its antigen is not known. Each of the CD4+ naive, central memory, regulatory and stem cell-like memory populations was sorted via CD45RO/CCR7/CD25/CD127/CD95/CD27. The purity of all sorted populations exceeded 98%. Sequenced: central memory CD4+ T cells from blood. This TCR came from a man younger than 35 with type 1 diabetes. The chain uses TRBV15 and TRBJ2-5; perhaps TRBD2 as D (6 bases). The CDR3 DNA follows: TGTGCCACCAGCAGAGATCGAAGTGGGGTCCAACTAGCCCTAGAGACCCAGTACTTC. Translation: CATSRDRSGVQLALETQYF.